Reported below is one TCR beta chain. Its target is not known. Extracted from the samples, RNA was reverse transcribed into cDNA to serve as the sequencing template. Data came from immunoSEQ multiplex PCR; TCRdb stores just in-frame clones and leaves some out. The sample has some 180,000 clones, around three fifths seen once. The sample comes from a study of CD8+ T cells in alopecia areata. Overall study results and limits: There were also resident alphabeta T cells of normal skin sequenced in scalp samples.

Germline V gene sequence: CDR1 SGDLS, CDR2 YYNGEE. The CDR3 runs 16 residues. The chain employs TRBV9 and TRBJ2-5; 13 positions agree with TRBD2. The DNA end is a closer match to TRBJ2-7, so the J assignment may be wrong. Material: CD8+ T cells sorted from blood. The receptor's source is a human donor in good health. CDR3 protein: CASSEGLAGQPGEQYF. CDR3 DNA sequence: TGTGCCAGCAGCGAGGGACTAGCGGGGCAGCCAGGCGAGCAGTACTTC.